This entry lists 22 T cell receptor beta chains sequenced from one sample in a study of beta chain features in type 1 diabetes. Study-level results: All four CD4+ subsets of Type 1 diabetes patients contained TCRB CDR3s that were moderately but significantly shorter.

Antigens of these TCRs are unknown. TCRB transcripts that were expressed got sequenced, as all of the isolated RNA had been reverse transcribed. Libraries were prepared by immunoSEQ multiplex PCR; TCRdb keeps only in-frame clonotypes and omits some of them. This sample has 330,000 or so clones, with around 13% found just once. Sequencing input: naive CD4+ T cells from blood. These receptors all come from a woman aged 18-29 years with type 1 diabetes.

This clone was seen a few times. This chain uses TRBV28 with TRBJ2-1; 11 nucleotides agree with TRBD2. The germline V gene has CDR1 MDHEN and CDR2 SYDVKM. The CDR3 spans 14 residues. V was clipped by 3 bases and J by 10 bases; unmatched bases: 5. The CDR3 region is CASSLTASGREQFF. CDR3 in DNA: TGTGCCAGCAGTTTGACGGCTAGCGGGAGGGAGCAGTTCTTC.

This clone occurred a few times. The rearrangement joins TRBV16 to TRBJ2-3, with D unclear. The V gene lost 2 bases and the J gene lost 2 bases, with 5 bases spanning the gap. Germline assignment: CDR1 KGHSY and CDR2 FQNENV. This CDR3 has 13 residues. The CDR3 DNA is TGTGCCAGCAGCCAACGCGTCACAGATACGCAGTATTTT. The encoded protein is CASSQRVTDTQYF.

This clone has a handful of counts. The chain employs TRBV9 and TRBJ2-1; D not certain. The germline gives CDR1 SGDLS, CDR2 YYNGEE. V was shortened by 6 bases and J by 6 bases, with 13 bases between the two germline ends. This CDR3 has 13 amino acids. As DNA, the CDR3 is TGTGCCAGCACGATTACGCGGAGCAATGAGCAGTTCTTC. Protein product: CASTITRSNEQFF.

J is TRBJ2-1 and V is TRBV5-1; a weak D match, TRBD1 (5 bases). Germline V gene lookup returns CDR1 SGHRS and CDR2 YFSETQ. CDR3 length: 15 residues. The V and J ends lost 4 bases and 1 base respectively, with 12 bases between them. CDR3 region: CASSPPQGSYNEQFF. DNA of the CDR3: TGCGCCAGCAGCCCCCCCCAGGGATCCTACAATGAGCAGTTCTTC.

The CDR3, as DNA: TGTGCCTGGAGTGTAGAGGTCAGCTCCTACGAGCAGTACTTC. Translation: CAWSVEVSSYEQYF. This chain connects TRBV30 to TRBJ2-7, with D hard to call. The CDR3 spans 14 residues. Germline lookup yields CDR1 GTSNPN and CDR2 SVGIG (reference sequence). V gave up 0 bases and J gave up 0 bases, with 9 bases separating them.

Only a few counts were recorded for this clone. An end of the junction differs from the germline gene, which may be a read error. This sequence joins TRBV7-7 and TRBJ2-5, with 8 bases that match TRBD2. The CDR3 loop spans 16 amino acids. Germline CDR1 and CDR2: SSHAT and FNYEAQ (reference sequence). The CDR3 nucleotides are TGTGCTAGCAGCTTAAAAGGCGGGAGGTCCCAAGAGACCCAGTACTTC. It encodes CASSLKGGRSQETQYF.

This clone came up a few times. The chain couples TRBV5-1 to TRBJ2-1, with 7 bases that match TRBD2. V gave up 3 bases and J gave up 1 base; unmatched junction bases: 4. The germline CDR1 and CDR2 sequences are SGHRS and YFSETQ. This CDR3 is 15 amino acids long. The CDR3 DNA follows: TGCGCCAGCAGCTCGGTTAGCGGGTCCTACAATGAGCAGTTCTTC. It is translated as CASSSVSGSYNEQFF. The complete variable domain, with remaining parts taken from reference TRBV5-1 and TRBJ2-1, reads KAGVTQTPRYLIKTRGQQVTLSCSPISGHRSVSWYQQTPGQGLQFLFEYFSETQRNKGNFPGRFSGRQFSNSRSEMNVSTLELGDSALYLCASSSVSGSYNEQFFGPGTRLTVL.

The rearrangement uses TRBV30 and TRBJ2-6, with D possibly TRBD2 on 6 matching bases. Germline V lookup: CDR1 GTSNPN, CDR2 SVGIG (reference sequence). The CDR3 sequence is 13 residues long. The germline V and J ends were trimmed by 4 bases and 4 bases, with 8 bases remaining between them. The CDR3 bases are TGTGCCTGGACGGCGGGGGGGGCCAACGTCCTGACTTTC. This sequence encodes CAWTAGGANVLTF.

This clone appeared a few times. V is TRBV29-1 and J is TRBJ2-7, with 7 bases fitting TRBD1. The CDR3 has 14 amino acids. After removal of 0 bases from V and 6 bases from J, the junction contained 8 bases not matched to a gene. Germline lookup yields CDR1 SQVTM and CDR2 ANQGSEA. The CDR3 coding sequence is TGCAGCGTTGAAGATCCTTTACAGGGGTCCGAGCAGTACTTC. The encoded protein is CSVEDPLQGSEQYF.

This clone came up a few times. This sequence joins TRBV29-1 and TRBJ2-3, with a tentative D call TRBD1 (5 bases). CDR3 size: 13 residues. Germline V gene sequence: CDR1 SQVTM, CDR2 ANQGSEA. Trimming cost V 5 bases and J 3 bases, with 12 bases left between them. The CDR3 DNA is TGCAGCGTTTCTGGCAGGGCTACAGATACGCAGTATTTT. Translation gives CSVSGRATDTQYF.

This chain uses TRBV4-3 with TRBJ2-7; tentative D call: TRBD2 (6 bases). Germline V gene data show CDR1 as LGHNA and CDR2 as YSLEER. Trimming took off 1 base at V and 5 bases at J, with 12 bases between the two ends. CDR3 length equals 14 residues. CDR3 in DNA: TGCGCCAGCAGCCAAGTCGGGACTGAGAACGAGCAGTACTTC. Its translation is CASSQVGTENEQYF.

The rearrangement joins TRBV5-1 to TRBJ2-1, with D possibly matching TRBD2 (6 bases). The V end was cut by 0 bases, the J end by 6 bases, with 10 bases between. Germline assignment: CDR1 SGHRS and CDR2 YFSETQ. The CDR3 covers 14 residues. CDR3 protein: CASSLELARNEQFF. The CDR3 DNA is TGCGCCAGCAGCTTGGAGCTAGCGCGCAATGAGCAGTTCTTC. The full variable domain, rest sourced from reference TRBV5-1 and TRBJ2-1, is KAGVTQTPRYLIKTRGQQVTLSCSPISGHRSVSWYQQTPGQGLQFLFEYFSETQRNKGNFPGRFSGRQFSNSRSEMNVSTLELGDSALYLCASSLELARNEQFFGPGTRLTVL.

This clone was counted between two and nine times. The J gene is TRBJ2-1, the V gene TRBV5-1; 7 bases map to TRBD1. Germline values: CDR1 SGHRS, CDR2 YFSETQ. The trim removed 3 bases at V and 5 bases at J, leaving 5 bases unmatched. CDR3 length: 14 residues. Here the CDR3 reads CASSSDRPDNEQFF. In nucleotides, the CDR3 is TGCGCCAGCAGCTCGGACAGGCCCGACAATGAGCAGTTCTTC.

This chain links TRBV6-5 with TRBJ1-5; D call uncertain. Germline V lookup: CDR1 MNHEY, CDR2 SVGAGI. The CDR3 has 13 amino acids. Trimming pared 2 bases from V and 4 bases from J, leaving 6 bases between. The CDR3 nucleotides read TGTGCCAGCAGTTACACATCAAATCAGCCCCAGCATTTT. This encodes CASSYTSNQPQHF.

V gene TRBV14 combines with J gene TRBJ2-7, with 9 bases lining up with TRBD1. After removal of 3 bases from V and 2 bases from J, the junction contained 8 bases not matched to a gene. Per germline, CDR1 SGHDN and CDR2 FVKESK. CDR3 length: 16 amino acids. The CDR3 is CASSHRKTGGTYEQYF. The CDR3 DNA sequence: TGTGCCAGCAGCCATCGAAAGACAGGGGGGACCTACGAGCAGTACTTC.

The sample holds a few counts of this clone. V gene TRBV6-5 combines with J gene TRBJ1-5; D is ambiguous. V was clipped by 0 bases and J by 2 bases, with 8 bases between them. This CDR3 contains 15 residues. Per germline, CDR1 MNHEY and CDR2 SVGAGI. The CDR3 here is CASSYSSVGNQPQHF. CDR3 DNA sequence: TGTGCCAGCAGTTACTCGTCGGTGGGCAATCAGCCCCAGCATTTT.

The chain combines TRBV7-9 with TRBJ2-7; D is perhaps TRBD1 (6 bases). Germline lookup yields CDR1 SEHNR and CDR2 FQNEAQ (reference sequence). CDR3 length equals 13 residues. The V gene lost 2 bases and the J gene lost 6 bases, with 11 bases spanning the gap. CDR3 protein: CASSLFGGGEQYF. CDR3 coding DNA: TGTGCCAGCAGCTTATTTGGGGGCGGCGAGCAGTACTTC.

In this sample, this clone turned up a few times. This chain uses TRBV6-5 with TRBJ1-2; D uncertain. Germline assignment: CDR1 MNHEY and CDR2 SVGAGI. Trimming took 6 bases from V and 4 from J, leaving 9 bases between them. The length of the CDR3 is 12 residues. The CDR3 DNA follows: TGTGCCAGCAGGCAAAGGAGCTATGGCTACACCTTC. Its translation is CASRQRSYGYTF.

This clone was observed a handful of times. The chain uses TRBV5-1 and TRBJ2-7; the D is unclear. V was shortened by 2 bases and J by 4 bases, with 4 bases between the two germline ends. This CDR3 is 11 amino acids long. Germline V gene sequence: CDR1 SGHRS, CDR2 YFSETQ. CDR3 residues: CASSFQYEQYF. The DNA for the CDR3 is TGCGCCAGCAGCTTTCAATACGAGCAGTACTTC.

The J gene is TRBJ2-3, the V gene TRBV7-2; 9 bases are a match to TRBD2. Trimming removed 5 bases from V and 4 bases from J; junction bases left unmatched: 4. Germline CDR1 SGHTA, CDR2 FQGNSA. This CDR3 has 14 residues. CDR3 nucleotides: TGTGCCAGCAGCGCGAGCGGGGGGCCAGATACGCAGTATTTT. It translates to CASSASGGPDTQYF.

The genes are TRBV4-3 and TRBJ1-6; D possibly corresponds to TRBD1 (5 bases). The germline V gene encodes CDR1 LGHNA and CDR2 YSLEER. V lost 0 bases and J lost 12, with 12 bases in between. CDR3 length equals 14 residues. This CDR3 reads CASSQDLFGGPLHF. The CDR3 DNA is TGCGCCAGCAGCCAAGATCTCTTCGGGGGACCCCTCCACTTT.

This clone was counted only a few times. The chain links TRBV19 to TRBJ2-7; D might be TRBD2 (6 bases). Germline V gene lookup returns CDR1 LNHDA and CDR2 SQIVND (reference sequence). The CDR3 runs 13 residues. Between the trimmed V and J ends, which lost 10 bases and 0 bases, there was a span of 13 bases. The CDR3 DNA sequence: TGTGCCACCCGGGCTAGCGACTCCTACGAGCAGTACTTC. The encoded protein is CATRASDSYEQYF.